This T cell receptor beta chain was found in a study of blood T cell repertoires in COVID-19 (TCRdb year 2020). Turning to the overall study: The collaborator samples originated in the United States, Italy and Spain and spanned the acute and convalescent phases of COVID-19. Sample metadata almost always included a de-identified subject ID, COVID-19 status, age in years and sex. The samples were drawn from two sources: the first 160 participants of the ongoing ImmuneRACE study, and about 1,300 subjects contributed by 6 global collaborators. Deeply sampled blood TCRbeta repertoires from subjects exposed to, actively infected with, or recovered from COVID-19 were included in the dataset. The material from the prospective study consisted of cDNA or gDNA derived from T cells, B-cell-depleted T cells, or PBMCs. Where available, HLA class I and class II types were taken from metadata supplied by the sample provider and were not determined by assay-based typing. The repertoires were released in a freely available public database meant as a resource for research on the immune response to SARS-CoV-2.

This clone was recorded once. What this receptor recognizes is not known. It has no much larger one-base neighbor in the sample; base qualities were not kept. General study outcomes and caveats: How much clinical and demographic metadata was included differed by source and by participant, and the metadata was provided uncurated.

TCRbeta CDR3 regions were amplified from genomic DNA using the immunoSEQ Assay, a bias-controlled multiplex PCR. The study's own analysis went as follows. The number of nucleated cells in each sample was estimated from the amplification of reference gene primers within the assay. To quantify the absolute abundance of each unique TCRbeta CDR3 rearrangement, sequence reads were collapsed and filtered. For each sample, productive Simpson clonality was calculated as the square root of Simpson's diversity index over productive rearrangements. TCRdb holds this immuneACCESS table with in-frame rearrangements only. Some clones are missing; in checked studies, unresolved V genes explain under half, and the rest has no known cause. The V and J calls and clone size come from that table; D and trimming were worked out from the DNA. The sample table lists roughly 330,000 clones, nearly 90% of them with a count of one. The ten most abundant clones make up 5.5% to 7% of the sample.

Enrolling through a virtual design, the prospective study's participants ranged in age from roughly 18 to 95 years and lived across roughly 23 United States geographic areas. In the prospective study, cohorts were assigned on the basis of participant-reported clinical history obtained from a screening survey and a study questionnaire. Recovered participants in ImmuneRACE Cohort 3 were defined by two consecutive negative NP/OP PCR tests, clearance by a healthcare professional, or resolution of symptoms. Mobile phlebotomists in the prospective study collected whole blood, serum and a nasopharyngeal or oropharyngeal swab from every participant. Additional blood draws and questionnaires over an approximately 2-month period could optionally be provided by prospective study participants. Prospective study blood samples were shipped either frozen or at room temperature before DNA extraction. V sheds 5 bases and J sheds 3 bases, leaving 10 bases between their ends. From the cysteine through the phenylalanine, the CDR3 covers 13 amino acids. Here the CDR3 DNA is all that survives: 39 bases in frame from base 1. The germline V gene (reference sequence) provides CDR1 MNHNY and CDR2 SVGAGI.

The origin of this receptor is a woman younger than 45 who had recovered from COVID-19. The sample consisted of PBMCs or T cells enriched from blood (not recorded which). The chain uses TRBV6-6 and TRBJ1-2; TRBD1 is perhaps the D gene, given 5 matching bases. The CDR3 region has the sequence CASSQQVDYGYTF. The DNA sequence follows: TGTGCCAGCAGTCAACAGGTTGACTATGGCTACACCTTC.